The text below deals with one T cell receptor (beta chain). No antigen is known for it. The PCR contained 60 Vbeta and 13 Jbeta primers. TCRdb's copy holds only in-frame clones and misses some; the assay was immunoSEQ multiplex PCR. The table has roughly 69,000 clones, around 73% seen once. This sample is drawn from a study of cytomegalovirus exposure and HLA in healthy donors. Across the study: Roughly 80 million unique TCRs from HLA-typed donors were held in an early data release. Of the donors genotyped, approximately 400 in all, about 80% fell in the Caucasian-associated ancestry cluster.

Study results and caveats: Data from an earlier analysis indicated that most TCR beta V segments were productive either about 90% or about 30% of the time.

This CDR3 is built from 16 residues. Germline lookup yields CDR1 LNHDA and CDR2 SQIVND (reference sequence). J lost 7 bases, V lost 5 bases, and 14 bases had no gene match. This sequence originates from a middle-aged man in good health and CMV-seronegative. What was sequenced was PBMCs. V and J are TRBV19 and TRBJ1-2; 9 nucleotides line up with TRBD1. In nucleotides, the CDR3 is TGTGCCAGTAGTTACCGGGACAGGGTTACTCTAGGTGGCTACACCTTC. Amino acids: CASSYRDRVTLGGYTF. The variable domain in full, with the rest retrieved from reference TRBV19 and TRBJ1-2, is DGGITQSPKYLFRKEGQNVTLSCEQNLNHDAMYWYRQDPGQGLRLIYYSQIVNDFQKGDIAEGYSVSREKKESFPLTVTSAQKNPTAFYLCASSYRDRVTLGGYTFGSGTRLTVV.